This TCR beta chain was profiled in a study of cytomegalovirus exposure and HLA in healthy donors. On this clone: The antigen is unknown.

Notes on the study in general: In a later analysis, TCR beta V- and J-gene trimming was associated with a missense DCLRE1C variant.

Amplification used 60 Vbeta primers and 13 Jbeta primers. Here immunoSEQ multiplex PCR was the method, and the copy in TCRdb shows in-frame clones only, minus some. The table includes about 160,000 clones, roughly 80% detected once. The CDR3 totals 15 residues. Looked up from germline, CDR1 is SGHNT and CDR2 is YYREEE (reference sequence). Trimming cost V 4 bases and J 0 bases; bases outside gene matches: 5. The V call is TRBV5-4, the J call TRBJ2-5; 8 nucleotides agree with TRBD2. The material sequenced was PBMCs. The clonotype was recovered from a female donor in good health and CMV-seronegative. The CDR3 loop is CASSPGGGNQETQYF. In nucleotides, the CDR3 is TGTGCCAGCAGCCCCGGGGGGGGCAACCAAGAGACCCAGTACTTC. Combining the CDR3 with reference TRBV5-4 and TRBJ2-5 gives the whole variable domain ETGVTQSPTHLIKTRGQQVTLRCSSQSGHNTVSWYQQALGQGPQFIFQYYREEENGRGNFPPRFSGLQFPNYSSELNVNALELDDSALYLCASSPGGGNQETQYFGPGTRLLVL.